This T cell receptor (beta chain) is drawn from a study of T cell changes during pregnancy in multiple sclerosis. Germline CDR1 is MNHEY and CDR2 is SVGAGI. The CDR3 has 14 amino acids. Trimming removed 3 bases at V and 0 bases at J, with 7 bases between. The data were produced by immunoSEQ multiplex PCR, yet TCRdb's version contains in-frame clones alone and is incomplete. The table shows tens of thousands of clones, with approximately 91% occurring only once. This clone occurred once. Sequencing used CD8+ T cells from peripheral blood mononuclear cells, obtained in the second trimester of pregnancy. The sequence was obtained from a female donor with multiple sclerosis, enrolled in a pregnancy study. J is TRBJ2-3 and V is TRBV6-5; the D is unclear. The CDR3 reads CASSYMASTDTQYF. CDR3 DNA sequence: TGTGCCAGCAGTTATATGGCTAGCACAGATACGCAGTATTTT.